A selection of T cell receptor beta chains follows, all from one sample in a study of control samples from healthy donors and cancer patients. Generated by immunoSEQ multiplex PCR, the TCRdb table keeps only in-frame clones and is missing some. Counted here are about 130,000 clones, around 94% occurring once; the ten biggest clones make up 14%. The sequencing sample was made of PBMCs. Receptors were obtained from a man aged 55 to 70 with colorectal cancer. The CDR3 runs from the conserved cysteine through the conserved F or W. The D gene is left open where the match is weak.

D: .
V: TRBV19
J: TRBJ1-4
CDR3: CASSIRRLSGTNEKLFF

D: TRBD1
V: TRBV5-6
J: TRBJ2-3
CDR3: CASRRTGVTDTQYF

D: TRBD1
V: TRBV28
J: TRBJ1-4
CDR3: CASSSARTGPTNEKLFF

D: .
V: TRBV27
J: TRBJ2-7
CDR3: CASSLSGRAYEQYF

D: .
V: TRBV5-6
J: TRBJ1-5
CDR3: CASSLGVGVSQPQHF

D: .
V: TRBV19
J: TRBJ1-3
CDR3: CASTLTGPGNTIYF

D: TRBD1
V: TRBV18
J: TRBJ2-5
CDR3: CASSPGQQETQYF

D: TRBD2
V: TRBV2
J: TRBJ2-2
CDR3: CASSSGGVDTGELFF

D: TRBD1
V: TRBV7-9
J: TRBJ1-1
CDR3: CASSPDFPGQGNTEAFF

D: .
V: TRBV4-1
J: TRBJ1-4
CDR3: CASSQDNRFNEKLFF

D: TRBD1
V: TRBV5-1
J: TRBJ1-6
CDR3: CASSLGTGVDNSPLHF

D: .
V: TRBV5-1
J: TRBJ1-5
CDR3: CASSLGQGGQPQHF

D: .
V: TRBV21-1
J: TRBJ2-3
CDR3: CASGCAGEEDTQYF

D: .
V: TRBV19
J: TRBJ1-2
CDR3: CATQRGGYGYTF

D: TRBD1
V: TRBV19
J: TRBJ2-2
CDR3: CASSFYRGNTGELFF

D: TRBD1
V: TRBV19
J: TRBJ1-5
CDR3: CASMDRGQPQHF

D: .
V: TRBV28
J: TRBJ1-1
CDR3: CASRTSGENTEAFF

D: TRBD1
V: TRBV10-1
J: TRBJ1-1
CDR3: CASSESGFGTGNTEAFF

D: .
V: TRBV19
J: TRBJ2-3
CDR3: CASSIDPQGSFTDTQYF

D: .
V: TRBV30
J: TRBJ2-3
CDR3: CAWSVRADHQYF

D: .
V: TRBV18
J: TRBJ1-1
CDR3: CASSPRPDTEAFF

D: TRBD1
V: TRBV9
J: TRBJ1-2
CDR3: CASSVGTGEGSYGYTF

D: .
V: TRBV6-5
J: TRBJ1-5
CDR3: CASGRGFDQPQHF

D: .
V: TRBV21-1
J: TRBJ2-4
CDR3: CACSQGKVKNIQYF

D: TRBD1
V: TRBV12-3/TRBV12-4
J: TRBJ2-7
CDR3: CASSLGQAFEQYF

D: .
V: TRBV27
J: TRBJ2-7
CDR3: CASSFSIGQRSYEQYF

D: TRBD1
V: TRBV2
J: TRBJ2-7
CDR3: CASSGTGATDEQYF

D: TRBD1
V: TRBV12-3/TRBV12-4
J: TRBJ1-2
CDR3: CASSRGDYGYTF

D: .
V: TRBV9
J: TRBJ2-5
CDR3: CASSVEATPGETQYF

D: TRBD1
V: TRBV6-5
J: TRBJ2-7
CDR3: CASSYSGTAETYEQYF

D: TRBD2
V: TRBV6-2/TRBV6-3
J: TRBJ2-5
CDR3: CASSSLAGYQETQYF

D: .
V: TRBV6-5
J: TRBJ2-2
CDR3: CASSYSGGGGTGELFF